These 29 T cell receptor beta chains came from one sample sequenced in a study of shared clonotypes between healthy human individuals. Clones were sequenced by immunoSEQ multiplex PCR, and TCRdb holds only the in-frame ones, with some missing. The sample has 850,000 to 1,100,000 clones, 70% to 80% seen once. The sequenced sample was memory CD4+ T cells from PBMCs. Indicated subset: CD45RA-negative fraction. The receptors stem from a man between 18 and 35 years old in good health. Some clones in this sample may be carry-over from other donors' samples.

This clone was seen a single time. The V and J genes are TRBV5-1 and TRBJ2-7, with TRBD2 as a possible D gene (5 bases). The germline gives CDR1 SGHRS, CDR2 YFSETQ. Deletions cut 0 bases from V and 2 bases from J, with 12 bases between. The CDR3 extends over 15 amino acids. CDR3 in amino acids: CASSLGGFATYEQYF. The CDR3 DNA is TGCGCCAGCAGCTTGGGAGGGTTCGCTACCTACGAGCAGTACTTC.

The rearrangement uses TRBV28 and TRBJ1-2, with TRBD1 identical over 10 bases. V trimming: 5 bases; J trimming: 3 bases; junction bases outside the gene matches: 9. The CDR3 has 16 residues. The V gene's germline CDR1 is MDHEN and CDR2 SYDVKM. Here the CDR3 reads CASSQVTGTGDYGYTF. The CDR3 bases are TGTGCCAGCAGTCAAGTAACGGGGACAGGGGACTATGGCTACACCTTC.

The chain recombines TRBV15 with TRBJ1-2, with D hard to call. Germline V gives CDR1 LNHNV, CDR2 YYDKDF (reference sequence). Trimming cost V 1 base and J 4 bases, with 13 bases left between them. CDR3 length: 15 residues. Here the CDR3 reads CATSRGPPETYGYTF. Here the CDR3 DNA reads TGTGCCACCAGCAGAGGACCGCCAGAGACCTATGGCTACACCTTC.

CDR3 in DNA: TGTGCCAGCAGGGGGGGGGCCCACGGTGGGCCCCAGCATTTT. Translating it yields CASRGGAHGGPQHF. The gene calls are TRBV27 and TRBJ1-5; TRBD1 is a possible D gene (6 bases). Per germline, CDR1 MNHEY and CDR2 SMNVEV (reference sequence). The CDR3 length is 14 residues. Trimming left V 6 bases short and J 9 bases short, with 18 bases between.

This clone was seen many times. The gene calls are TRBV18 and TRBJ1-1; D might be TRBD1 (6 bases). Germline CDR1 KGHSH, CDR2 LQKENI. CDR3 length equals 15 residues. V lost 4 bases to trimming and J lost 5 bases, with 17 bases between them. CDR3 in amino acids: CASSREVGGATEAFF. CDR3 DNA sequence: TGTGCCAGCTCACGAGAGGTAGGGGGGGCTACTGAAGCTTTCTTT. The entire variable domain, with the rest obtained from reference TRBV18 and TRBJ1-1, is as follows: NAGVMQNPRHLVRRRGQEARLRCSPMKGHSHVYWYRQLPEEGLKFMVYLQKENIIDESGMPKERFSAEFPKEGPSILRIQQVVRGDSAAYFCASSREVGGATEAFFGQGTRLTVV.

This clone was observed a few times. This chain uses TRBV7-9 with TRBJ2-7; D is perhaps TRBD1 (6 bases). Germline CDR1 and CDR2: SEHNR and FQNEAQ (reference sequence). V lost 7 bases and J lost 4, with 17 bases in between. The CDR3 covers 14 residues. The CDR3 loop is CASIQGQGWYEQYF. CDR3 nucleotides: TGTGCCAGCATCCAGGGGCAGGGCTGGTACGAGCAGTACTTC.

The chain employs TRBV28 and TRBJ2-2; the D gene could be TRBD1 or TRBD2 (5 bases each). V was clipped by 4 bases and J by 1 base, with 10 bases between them. The CDR3 is 15 amino acids. Per germline, CDR1 MDHEN and CDR2 SYDVKM. The DNA for the CDR3 is TGTGCCAGCAGTTGGACTGGACAGAACACCGGGGAGCTGTTTTTT. It codes for CASSWTGQNTGELFF.

This clone was recorded once. This chain links TRBV7-9 with TRBJ2-7; TRBD1 agrees at 7 bases. The CDR3 spans 14 residues. With V trimmed by 0 bases and J by 7 bases, 6 bases remained unmatched. Germline V CDR1 and CDR2: SEHNR, FQNEAQ (reference sequence). The CDR3 reads CASSLALAGGEQYF. The CDR3 nucleotides read TGTGCCAGCAGCTTAGCGCTGGCAGGGGGTGAGCAGTACTTC.

The V gene is TRBV18, the J gene TRBJ1-1; D is ambiguous. The CDR3 extends over 13 amino acids. Germline CDR1 and CDR2: KGHSH and LQKENI. The germline V and J ends were trimmed by 0 bases and 5 bases, with 7 bases remaining between them. The CDR3 spells CASSPPMSTEAFF. DNA for the CDR3: TGTGCCAGCTCACCACCGATGTCTACTGAAGCTTTCTTT.

CDR3 region: CASSQEVLGYGYTF. CDR3 DNA sequence: TGCGCCAGCAGCCAAGAGGTCTTGGGCTATGGCTACACCTTC. The chain couples TRBV4-1 to TRBJ1-2; D not resolved. Germline CDR1 and CDR2: MGHRA and YSYEKL. This CDR3 has 14 residues. With 0 bases removed from V and 4 bases from J, the gap between germline ends came to 9 bases.

The V gene is TRBV18, the J gene TRBJ1-2; D is possibly TRBD1 (6 bases). This CDR3 has 14 amino acids. Trimming took 4 bases from V and 7 from J, leaving 16 bases between them. From germline, CDR1 is KGHSH and CDR2 LQKENI. CDR3 sequence (DNA): TGTGCCAGCTCACTACAGGGACAACCCGTTGGCTACACCTTC. This gives the protein CASSLQGQPVGYTF.

This clone was observed many times. This sequence joins TRBV5-1 and TRBJ1-4; TRBD1 matches at 8 bases. The junction had 14 bases not matched to a gene; V was cut back by 3 bases and J by 13 bases. CDR1 is SGHRS and CDR2 is YFSETQ in the germline V gene. The CDR3 sequence is 15 residues long. In DNA, the CDR3 is TGCGCCAGCAGCTCCGTCTCCCAGGGGGCCGGGGGACTGTTTTTT. This codes for CASSSVSQGAGGLFF.

The chain couples TRBV28 to TRBJ1-2; maybe TRBD1 (6 bases). Trimming took 1 base from V and 6 from J, leaving 9 bases between them. Germline V CDR1 and CDR2: MDHEN, SYDVKM. There are 13 residues in the CDR3. This chain's CDR3 is CASSLSGGDGYTF. In nucleotides, the CDR3 is TGTGCCAGCAGTTTATCTGGGGGCGATGGCTACACCTTC.

In the case of this clone: Distinct nucleotide sequences in the sample also encode this CDR3. This chain uses TRBV7-6 with TRBJ1-3; 7 nucleotides match TRBD1. Germline V CDR1 and CDR2: SGHVS, FNYEAQ. CDR3 length: 15 amino acids. The V and J ends lost 1 base and 4 bases, in that order; junction bases with no gene match: 4. The CDR3 DNA follows: TGTGCCAGCAGCTTAGACGACAGGGAGGGAAACACCATATATTTT. Protein sequence: CASSLDDREGNTIYF.

This rearrangement joins TRBV2 to TRBJ1-1, with 8 positions matching TRBD1. The CDR3 totals 15 residues. The V and J ends lost 6 bases and 3 bases, in that order; junction bases with no gene match: 9. Germline lookup yields CDR1 SNHLY and CDR2 FYNNEI. CDR3 loop: CASRSMQGADTEAFF. CDR3 bases: TGTGCCAGCAGAAGCATGCAGGGGGCGGACACTGAAGCTTTCTTT.

This chain joins TRBV6-5 and TRBJ2-1; unclear D gene. CDR1 MNHEY and CDR2 SVGAGI come from the germline V gene. Between the trimmed V and J ends, which lost 4 bases and 5 bases, there was a span of 9 bases. This CDR3 contains 13 residues. The CDR3 sequence is CASSFEQDNEQFF. The CDR3 region has the DNA TGTGCCAGCAGTTTCGAACAAGACAATGAGCAGTTCTTC.

This clone was observed at least ten times. The V call is TRBV5-1, the J call TRBJ1-2, with D possibly being TRBD1 (5 bases). The V and J ends lost 3 bases and 1 base respectively, with 10 bases between them. CDR1 is SGHRS and CDR2 is YFSETQ in the germline V gene. This CDR3 is 14 amino acids long. The CDR3 loop is CASSYSDSNYGYTF. The CDR3 coding sequence is TGCGCCAGCAGCTACTCCGACAGTAACTATGGCTACACCTTC.

This clone appeared once. The V call is TRBV2, the J call TRBJ2-3; 12 bases are a match to TRBD2. Trimming cost V 7 bases and J 2 bases; bases outside gene matches: 7. The CDR3 extends over 16 amino acids. Germline-derived CDR1 and CDR2 are SNHLY and FYNNEI. CDR3 DNA: TGTGCCAGCAACATGGGACTAGCGGGCCCCACAGATACGCAGTATTTT. This gives the protein CASNMGLAGPTDTQYF. Full variable domain (remainder filled in from reference TRBV2 and TRBJ2-3): EPEVTQTPSHQVTQMGQEVILRCVPISNHLYFYWYRQILGQKVEFLVSFYNNEISEKSEIFDDQFSVERPDGSNFTLKIRSTKLEDSAMYFCASNMGLAGPTDTQYFGPGTRLTVL.

The chain has TRBV4-2 and TRBJ1-2, with D uncertain. The V end lost 5 bases, the J end lost 4 bases, and 14 bases lay between the germline ends. CDR1 is LGHNA and CDR2 is YNFKEQ in the germline V gene. The CDR3 contains 14 residues. CDR3 residues: CASSLGRPTYGYTF. CDR3 coding DNA: TGTGCCAGCAGCTTAGGACGTCCAACCTATGGCTACACCTTC.

The chain links TRBV14 to TRBJ1-2, with unresolved D. CDR3 length equals 12 residues. Germline V gene sequence: CDR1 SGHDN, CDR2 FVKESK. The V end was cut by 4 bases, the J end by 1 base, with 4 bases between. In DNA, the CDR3 is TGTGCCAGCAGCCCCTATAACTATGGCTACACCTTC. It encodes CASSPYNYGYTF.

This clone was counted only a few times. The V call is TRBV6-4, the J call TRBJ2-3; either TRBD1 or TRBD2 may fit D (5 bases each). The CDR3 totals 15 residues. Germline V CDR1 and CDR2: MRHNA, SNTAGT. V lost 6 bases and J lost 1, with 14 bases in between. The CDR3: CASSLGPLGTDTQYF. Written as DNA, the CDR3 is TGTGCCAGCAGCCTGGGACCGCTCGGCACAGATACGCAGTATTTT.

The CDR3 DNA is TGTGCCAGCTCACGGGTAGAGAACTACGAGCAGTACTTC. Amino acid sequence: CASSRVENYEQYF. The chain employs TRBV18 and TRBJ2-7; D gene uncertain. V lost 4 bases, J lost 3 bases, and 10 bases lay in between. This CDR3 comprises 13 residues. From germline, CDR1 is KGHSH and CDR2 LQKENI.

This rearrangement joins TRBV7-2 to TRBJ1-5; tentative D call: TRBD1 (5 bases). V was pared by 5 bases and J by 5 bases, with 19 bases between. Germline V CDR1 and CDR2: SGHTA, FQGNSA. This CDR3 is 16 amino acids long. The chain's CDR3 is CASSLSGTESYQPQHF. DNA for the CDR3: TGTGCCAGCAGCCTTTCCGGGACGGAGAGTTATCAGCCCCAGCATTTT.

The CDR3 here is CASSRDRGAGELFF. The CDR3 nucleotides read TGTGCCAGCAGCCGGGACAGGGGAGCCGGGGAGCTGTTTTTT. The rearrangement joins TRBV2 to TRBJ2-2; 10 nucleotides line up with TRBD1. The trim removed 6 bases at V and 6 bases at J, leaving 4 bases unmatched. Germline assignment: CDR1 SNHLY and CDR2 FYNNEI. The CDR3 is made up of 14 amino acids.

DNA for the CDR3: TGTGCCTGGAGTGTACCCGGACTAGCCCGTGAGACCCAGTACTTC. It codes for CAWSVPGLARETQYF. This rearrangement joins TRBV30 to TRBJ2-5; 8 nucleotides line up with TRBD2. The CDR3 sequence is 15 residues long. The V segment lost 0 bases and the J segment 5 bases; nucleotides outside the gene matches: 8. Germline V CDR1 and CDR2: GTSNPN, SVGIG (reference sequence).

Of note for this clone: This likely traces to a read error, being one base from a far larger clone. The chain employs TRBV27 and TRBJ2-7; no firm D call. Germline CDR1 reads MNHEY; CDR2 reads SMNVEV (reference sequence). CDR3 length: 12 amino acids. The chain's CDR3 is CASRSPSYGQYF. As DNA, the CDR3 is TGTGCCAGCAGGTCCCCCTCGTACGGGCAGTACTTC.

This clone was observed a handful of times. The chain is built from TRBV20-1 and TRBJ1-1, with 9 bases identical to TRBD1. The CDR3 loop spans 11 amino acids. J was trimmed by 8 bases and V by 6 bases; bases with no gene match: 4. CDR1 and CDR2 from the germline V gene are DFQATT and SNEGSKA (reference sequence). CDR3 DNA sequence: TGCAGTGCAACAGGGGGCGGGGAAGCTTTCTTT. Its translation is CSATGGGEAFF.

The chain recombines TRBV19 with TRBJ1-1; perhaps TRBD1 as D (6 bases). Trimming removed 5 bases at V and 0 bases at J, with 13 bases between. The CDR3 is 15 residues long. Germline CDR1 and CDR2: LNHDA and SQIVND (reference sequence). CDR3 DNA: TGTGCCAGTAGTCTTACGGACAGAGTGAACACTGAAGCTTTCTTT. Protein product: CASSLTDRVNTEAFF.

This clone appeared a single time. Written as DNA, the CDR3 is TGTGCCAGCAGCTCCGAACTAGACAGGGGGGCCTACAATGAGCAGTTCTTC. Protein sequence: CASSSELDRGAYNEQFF. The chain links TRBV11-1 to TRBJ2-1; 9 nucleotides match TRBD1. The CDR3 loop spans 17 amino acids. Germline assignment: CDR1 SGHAT and CDR2 FQDESV (reference sequence). Losses at the gene ends were 4 bases for V and 2 bases for J; bases not matched to a gene: 9.